This T cell receptor (beta chain) was observed in a study of a mutant IDH1 vaccine in newly diagnosed glioma. Whole-study context: Previous treatment comprised radiotherapy, temozolomide, or both, mostly both.

Looked up from germline, CDR1 is SNHLY and CDR2 is FYNNEI. CDR3 length: 13 residues. The ends were cut back, 9 bases at V and 6 bases at J, with 15 bases in the middle. Indicated time point: week 23, last vaccination. Doses consisted of 300 ug of mutant IDH1 20-mer peptide each, paired with topical imiquimod. Those who donated had recent WHO grade 3 or 4 IDH1-mutant, ATRX-lost astrocytomas. Comments on this clone: Its antigen is currently unknown.

Generated by immunoSEQ multiplex PCR, the TCRdb table keeps only in-frame clones and is missing some. Of about 43,000 clones detected, 65% to 85% appear once; the ten largest clones hold around 2.4%. J is TRBJ2-1 and V is TRBV2; possible D gene TRBD1, 6 bases. This sample comprised PBMCs, obtained from a glioma patient whose treatment included an IDH1 peptide vaccine. This receptor was obtained from a woman under 30 with glioma. Some clones in this sample may be carry-over from other donors' samples. The CDR3 nucleotides read TGTGCCAGGCGAGGGGACACCCCCAATGAGCAGTTCTTC. It specifies CARRGDTPNEQFF.